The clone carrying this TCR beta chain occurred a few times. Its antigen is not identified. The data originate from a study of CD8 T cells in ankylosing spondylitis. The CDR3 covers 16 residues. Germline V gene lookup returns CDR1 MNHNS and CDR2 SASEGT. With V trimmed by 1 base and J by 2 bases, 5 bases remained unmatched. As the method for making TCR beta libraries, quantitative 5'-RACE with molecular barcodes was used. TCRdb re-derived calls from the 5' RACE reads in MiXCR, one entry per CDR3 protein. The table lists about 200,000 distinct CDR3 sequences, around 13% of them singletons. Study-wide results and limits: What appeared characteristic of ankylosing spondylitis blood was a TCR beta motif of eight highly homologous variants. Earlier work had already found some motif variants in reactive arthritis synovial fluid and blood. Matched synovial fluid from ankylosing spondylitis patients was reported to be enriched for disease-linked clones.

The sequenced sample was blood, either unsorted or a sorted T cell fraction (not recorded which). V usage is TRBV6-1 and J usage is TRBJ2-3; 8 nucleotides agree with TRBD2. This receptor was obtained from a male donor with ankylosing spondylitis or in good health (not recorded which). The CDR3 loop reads CASSEGAGAFTDTQYF. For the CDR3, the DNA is TGTGCCAGCAGTGAAGGAGCGGGGGCCTTCACAGATACGCAGTATTTT.